This T cell receptor beta chain was observed in a study of identical twins. Every one of the donors was a healthy Caucasian. There are 12 residues in the CDR3. The V end was cut by 8 bases, the J end by 5 bases, with 9 bases between. TCRdb independently ran MiXCR on the 5' RACE reads; one entry per CDR3 protein. The sample lists about 900,000 distinct CDR3 sequences; over 9% were seen once. This clonotype was seen ten or more times. Its antigen is undetermined. Findings and caveats of the study: Cord blood beta clonotypes that were abundant carried fewer insertions, and memory repertoires showed no such trend. For out-of-frame beta sequences, excess twin sharing was weaker. Invariant populations such as MAIT and iNKT cells could partly muddle zero-insertion analyses.

This sample also belongs to another study, concerning yellow fever vaccine responses in identical twins.

The specimen sequenced was PBMCs. The J gene is TRBJ2-2, the V gene TRBV12-3 or TRBV12-4; D unresolved. The sequence was obtained from a woman under 30 in good health. CDR3 sequence (DNA): TGTGCCAGCCGCGCCTGGACCGGGGAGCTGTTTTTT. This encodes CASRAWTGELFF.